What follows are 21 T cell receptor beta chains derived from one specimen sequenced in a study of cytomegalovirus exposure and HLA in healthy donors. 13 Jbeta primers and 60 Vbeta primers were used for the PCR. Data came from immunoSEQ multiplex PCR; TCRdb stores just in-frame clones and leaves some out. The table has 150,000 to 200,000 clones, roughly four fifths seen once; the top ten hold 0.098%. The sample consisted of PBMCs. The source of these receptors is a boy aged 2 to 9 in good health and CMV-seronegative.

The chain recombines TRBV6-5 with TRBJ1-1; 7 nucleotides line up with TRBD1. V was pared by 2 bases and J by 8 bases, with 14 bases of the junction left unmatched. CDR3 length equals 16 residues. Germline CDR1 reads MNHEY; CDR2 reads SVGAGI. The CDR3 sequence is CASSYDPQQGFLEAFF. Here the CDR3 DNA reads TGTGCCAGCAGTTACGATCCACAACAGGGGTTCCTGGAAGCTTTCTTT.

As DNA, the CDR3 is TGTGCCAGCAGCTTTGACAGGGGGCCGGTGACTGAAGCTTTCTTT. The encoded protein is CASSFDRGPVTEAFF. The rearrangement links TRBV5-4 to TRBJ1-1, with 10 bases lining up with TRBD1. The CDR3 is made up of 15 amino acids. In germline, CDR1 is SGHNT, CDR2 YYREEE (reference sequence). J lost 5 bases, V lost 2 bases, and 6 bases had no gene match.

The chain carries TRBV7-8 and TRBJ2-7, with a tentative D call TRBD1 (7 bases). The CDR3 has 16 residues. Germline V lookup: CDR1 SGHVS, CDR2 FQNEAQ. V was cut by 4 bases and J by 3 bases, with 19 bases left in between. CDR3 amino acids: CASSSHRQGGVYEQYF. The CDR3 nucleotides read TGTGCCAGCAGCTCCCACCGGCAGGGGGGAGTCTACGAGCAGTACTTC.

V and J are TRBV7-2 and TRBJ2-1; the match to TRBD2 covers 14 bases. V was pared by 5 bases and J by 8 bases, with 8 bases of the junction left unmatched. CDR1 is SGHTA, CDR2 FQGNSA, per germline. This CDR3 is built from 16 residues. CDR3 residues: CASSPRGTSGGHEQFF. For the CDR3, the DNA is TGTGCCAGCAGCCCCAGGGGGACTAGCGGGGGACATGAGCAGTTCTTC.

The chain recombines TRBV18 with TRBJ2-3; D gene unclear. The CDR3 runs to 16 residues. CDR1 and CDR2 (germline): KGHSH, LQKENI. Trimming cost V 4 bases and J 1 base, with 15 bases left between them. CDR3 in DNA: TGTGCCAGCTCACTCAACCGACCTGCGGGCACAGATACGCAGTATTTT. Translation gives CASSLNRPAGTDTQYF.

V gene TRBV16 combines with J gene TRBJ1-2, with TRBD1 matching over 9 bases. The J segment lost 4 bases and the V segment lost 4 bases, leaving 7 bases of the junction unmatched. Germline V gene data show CDR1 as KGHSY and CDR2 as FQNENV. The CDR3 covers 15 residues. For the CDR3, the DNA is TGTGCCAGCAGCCCCAAGGGACAGGGATCCTATGGCTACACCTTC. It specifies CASSPKGQGSYGYTF.

This chain uses TRBV5-5 with TRBJ1-2, with D uncertain. The V gene lost 5 bases and the J gene lost 4 bases, with 18 bases spanning the gap. From germline, CDR1 is SGHKS and CDR2 YYEKEE (reference sequence). CDR3 length: 15 amino acids. CDR3 DNA sequence: TGTGCCAGCAGGCCTGTTGGGCAGACGATCTATGGCTACACCTTC. Protein: CASRPVGQTIYGYTF.

This chain uses TRBV7-3 with TRBJ1-5; the D is unclear. This CDR3 has 15 residues. CDR1 SGHTA and CDR2 FQGTGA come from the germline V gene. Trimming pared 3 bases from V and 1 base from J, leaving 10 bases between. The CDR3 here is CASSLEVASNQPQHF. In DNA form, the CDR3 reads TGTGCCAGCAGCTTGGAGGTCGCGAGCAATCAGCCCCAGCATTTT. The entire variable domain, with the rest obtained from reference TRBV7-3 and TRBJ1-5, is as follows: GAGVSQTPSNKVTEKGKYVELRCDPISGHTALYWYRQSLGQGPEFLIYFQGTGAADDSGLPNDRFFAVRPEGSVSTLKIQRTERGDSAVYLCASSLEVASNQPQHFGDGTRLSIL.

This clone was counted once. The chain joins TRBV2 to TRBJ2-5; D remains unclear. The CDR3 runs to 11 residues. Germline V gene sequence: CDR1 SNHLY, CDR2 FYNNEI. V lost 8 bases and J 2 bases, leaving 6 bases between the germline ends. CDR3 coding DNA: TGTGCCAGCCAGGAACAAGAGACCCAGTACTTC. It encodes CASQEQETQYF.

The rearrangement links TRBV19 to TRBJ1-5; D is unclear. Germline V gives CDR1 LNHDA, CDR2 SQIVND (reference sequence). Trimming removed 2 bases from V and 6 bases from J, with 8 bases in between. The CDR3 contains 13 residues. In nucleotides, the CDR3 is TGTGCCAGTAGTATAAACACCCGTCAGCCCCAGCATTTT. Residues: CASSINTRQPQHF.

This clone was seen only a few times. CDR3 residues: CASSPGPRGSEAFF. In nucleotides, the CDR3 is TGTGCCAGCAGTCCTGGACCCAGGGGGTCTGAAGCTTTCTTT. The V gene is TRBV7-9, the J gene TRBJ1-1; 7 nucleotides line up with TRBD1. The V and J ends lost 6 bases and 6 bases, in that order; junction bases with no gene match: 10. Germline assignment: CDR1 SEHNR and CDR2 FQNEAQ (reference sequence). The CDR3 has 14 amino acids.

V and J are TRBV5-4 and TRBJ1-4; 9 positions agree with TRBD1. There are 19 residues in the CDR3. V was clipped by 0 bases and J by 8 bases; unmatched bases: 17. In germline, CDR1 is SGHNT, CDR2 YYREEE (reference sequence). The CDR3 region has the DNA TGTGCCAGCAGCTTGGGGGGCCCTCAATACAGGGGGCGAGTAGAAAAACTGTTTTTT. Amino acid sequence: CASSLGGPQYRGRVEKLFF.

The gene calls are TRBV4-3 and TRBJ2-3; the match to TRBD2 covers 10 bases. Germline V gives CDR1 LGHNA, CDR2 YSLEER. Trimming took 0 bases from V and 2 from J; bases not matched to a gene: 8. This CDR3 contains 18 residues. This chain's CDR3 is CASSQDRPSGGYTDTQYF. CDR3 in DNA: TGCGCCAGCAGCCAAGATAGGCCTAGCGGGGGATACACAGATACGCAGTATTTT.

The DNA for the CDR3 is TGTGCCAGTAGTTCCGGGACAGGGGGCTTATACGAGCAGTACTTC. This encodes CASSSGTGGLYEQYF. The chain uses TRBV19 and TRBJ2-7; the match to TRBD1 covers 12 bases. CDR1 LNHDA and CDR2 SQIVND come from the germline V gene (reference sequence). Unmatched junction bases numbered 6, after V lost 5 bases and J lost 4 bases. The CDR3 is made up of 15 amino acids. Together with reference TRBV19 and TRBJ2-7, the CDR3 gives the full variable domain: DGGITQSPKYLFRKEGQNVTLSCEQNLNHDAMYWYRQDPGQGLRLIYYSQIVNDFQKGDIAEGYSVSREKKESFPLTVTSAQKNPTAFYLCASSSGTGGLYEQYFGPGTRLTVT.

The chain links TRBV6-6 to TRBJ1-5; unclear D gene. The CDR3 has 15 residues. V dropped 0 bases and J dropped 2 bases, with 8 bases sitting between them. CDR1 is MNHNY, CDR2 SVGAGI, per germline (reference sequence). The CDR3 loop reads CASSYSRGGNQPQHF. In DNA, the CDR3 is TGTGCCAGCAGTTACTCGCGGGGAGGCAATCAGCCCCAGCATTTT.

This chain connects TRBV7-9 to TRBJ2-2; D unresolved. This CDR3 is built from 16 residues. V lost 1 base, J lost 3 bases, and 12 bases lay in between. CDR1 is SEHNR, CDR2 FQNEAQ, per germline (reference sequence). The CDR3: CASSLGVRHDTGELFF. For the CDR3, the DNA is TGTGCCAGCAGCTTAGGAGTCAGGCATGACACCGGGGAGCTGTTTTTT.

This chain links TRBV2 with TRBJ2-1; 10 positions agree with TRBD2. J gave up 4 bases and V 4 bases, and 1 base lay outside the gene matches. The CDR3 has 14 residues. CDR1 and CDR2 from the germline V gene are SNHLY and FYNNEI. This CDR3 reads CASSASGGYNEQFF. The CDR3 nucleotides are TGTGCCAGCAGTGCTAGCGGGGGTTACAATGAGCAGTTCTTC.

J is TRBJ2-1 and V is TRBV7-6; D is perhaps TRBD2 (7 bases). Germline CDR1 is SGHVS and CDR2 is FNYEAQ. Trimming stripped 3 bases from V and 6 bases from J, with 9 bases between. This CDR3 has 13 residues. The CDR3: CASSFRGGNEQFF. For the CDR3, the DNA is TGTGCCAGCAGCTTTAGGGGGGGCAATGAGCAGTTCTTC. The whole variable domain, filled in from reference TRBV7-6 and TRBJ2-1, reads GAGVSQSPRYKVTKRGQDVALRCDPISGHVSLYWYRQALGQGPEFLTYFNYEAQQDKSGLPNDRFSAERPEGSISTLTIQRTEQRDSAMYRCASSFRGGNEQFFGPGTRLTVL.

V usage is TRBV19 and J usage is TRBJ2-1; D uncertain. V was clipped by 5 bases and J by 0 bases, with 14 bases between them. The CDR3 length is 16 residues. CDR1 and CDR2 from the germline V gene are LNHDA and SQIVND (reference sequence). This chain's CDR3 is CASSVTSASSYNEQFF. The CDR3 DNA is TGTGCCAGTAGTGTAACTTCAGCTAGCTCCTACAATGAGCAGTTCTTC.

The DNA for the CDR3 is TGTGCCAGCTCTCAGACTAAAATCACAGATACGCAGTATTTT. This gives the protein CASSQTKITDTQYF. This chain joins TRBV18 and TRBJ2-3, with D perhaps TRBD2 (5 bases). Trimming pared 6 bases from V and 2 bases from J, leaving 12 bases between. Germline V gene lookup returns CDR1 KGHSH and CDR2 LQKENI. There are 14 residues in the CDR3. The full variable domain, its missing parts supplied by reference TRBV18 and TRBJ2-3, is NAGVMQNPRHLVRRRGQEARLRCSPMKGHSHVYWYRQLPEEGLKFMVYLQKENIIDESGMPKERFSAEFPKEGPSILRIQQVVRGDSAAYFCASSQTKITDTQYFGPGTRLTVL.

J is TRBJ2-7 and V is TRBV7-9, with 7 positions matching TRBD1. The V segment lost 5 bases and the J segment 5 bases; nucleotides outside the gene matches: 3. This CDR3 is built from 12 residues. CDR1 and CDR2 from the germline V gene are SEHNR and FQNEAQ (reference sequence). The CDR3 DNA reads as TGTGCCAGCAGCATTGGACAGGACGAGCAGTACTTC. As protein: CASSIGQDEQYF.